The TCR beta chain under discussion was sequenced for a study of human T cells and chemical hapten exposure. Whole-study context: Patients were given diphenylcyclopropenone on the scalp weekly across the roughly 25-week study.

This clonotype was observed a few times. Its matching antigen is unknown. Described time point: patch test 2, 6 weeks after DPC sensitization. Specified treatment: therapeutic diphenylcyclopropenone sensitization with weekly scalp DPC. TCRdb reprocessed the RACE reads via MiXCR and lists one record per CDR3 protein. Of under 450,000 distinct CDR3 sequences listed, about 6.3% are singletons. Study-level findings and limits: No shift was seen in TCRs above 1 in 1000 frequency with DPC sensitization. Since the donors had alopecia, their immune response may not be the same as that of healthy people.

This specimen consisted of whole blood, obtained in connection with sensitization to the hapten diphenylcyclopropenone (DPC). The sequence was obtained from a woman aged 18-29 years with alopecia areata. Some clones in this sample may be carry-over from other donors' samples.

This CDR3 is CASSQEQGSGELFF. Here the CDR3 DNA reads TGCGCCAGCAGCCAAGAACAGGGGTCCGGGGAGCTGTTTTTT. This sequence joins TRBV4-3 and TRBJ2-2; 7 nucleotides agree with TRBD1. Germline CDR1 and CDR2: LGHNA and YSLEER. The CDR3 is 14 amino acids. The J segment lost 6 bases and the V segment lost 0 bases, leaving 1 base of the junction unmatched.